The 14 T cell receptor beta chains below all came from one sample that was sequenced in a study of blood T cell repertoires in COVID-19 (dated by TCRdb to 2018 to 2020). The receptor library was made with the immunoSEQ multiplex PCR assay. TCRdb took this table from immuneACCESS and kept in-frame rearrangements with V and J called. Such tables lack part of the clones; where checked against another copy, unresolved V genes explain under half of the gap, and the rest is unexplained. This sample is represented by roughly 49,000 clones; 90% to 95% of them were singletons. Of the sample, around 1% falls within the top ten clones. Sequenced sample: peripheral blood. These receptors all stem from a man aged 60-69 years with COVID-19, enrolled during active disease.

This clone was seen once. The chain combines TRBV19 with TRBJ1-2; D is possibly TRBD1 (6 bases). V lost 4 bases and J lost 7, with 16 bases in between. From germline, CDR1 is LNHDA and CDR2 SQIVND (reference sequence). The CDR3 has 14 residues. CDR3 loop: CASSTPQGMGGYTF. In nucleotides, the CDR3 is TGTGCCAGTAGTACCCCGCAGGGGATGGGTGGCTACACCTTC.

With regard to this clone: Other nucleotide sequences from this sample produce the same CDR3. J is TRBJ1-2 and V is TRBV12-3 or TRBV12-4; D is perhaps TRBD1 (5 bases). The CDR3 runs 12 residues. Trimming stripped 5 bases from V and 4 bases from J, with 8 bases between. The CDR3 loop reads CASSPQGYGYTF. The CDR3 DNA follows: TGTGCCAGCAGTCCGCAGGGCTATGGCTACACCTTC.

This clone was detected once. This chain uses TRBV11-2 with TRBJ2-5; 7 bases align to TRBD1. The V segment lost 5 bases and the J segment 8 bases; nucleotides outside the gene matches: 5. Germline CDR1 SGHAT, CDR2 FQNNGV. CDR3 length: 12 residues. The DNA for the CDR3 is TGTGCCAGCAGCCCTAGGGGGCACACCCAGTACTTC. Translated: CASSPRGHTQYF. Filled out from reference TRBV11-2 and TRBJ2-5, the complete variable domain reads EAGVAQSPRYKIIEKRQSVAFWCNPISGHATLYWYQQILGQGPKLLIQFQNNGVVDDSQLPKDRFSAERLKGVDSTLKIQPAKLEDSAVYLCASSPRGHTQYFGPGTRLLVL.

This clone was detected once. V is TRBV7-3 and J is TRBJ2-3; 10 bases align to TRBD2. CDR1 is SGHTA, CDR2 FQGTGA, per germline. Germline trimming cut 5 bases from V and 2 bases from J; bases unmatched to any gene: 4. This CDR3 has 15 amino acids. In nucleotides, the CDR3 is TGTGCCAGCAGCCCGAGCGGGGGGGCCACAGATACGCAGTATTTT. Translated, it gives CASSPSGGATDTQYF.

The J gene is TRBJ2-7, the V gene TRBV13, with TRBD2 matching 7 bases. The CDR3 is 17 amino acids. CDR1 and CDR2 from the germline V gene are PRHDT and FYEKMQ (reference sequence). The V segment lost 8 bases and the J segment 6 bases; nucleotides outside the gene matches: 22. CDR3 sequence (DNA): TGTGCCAGCCTGCGTCTCACTGCGGGAGAAGGTTTAAGCGAGCAGTACTTC. Its translation is CASLRLTAGEGLSEQYF.

CDR3 DNA: TGTGCCAGCAGGCCCGACAGCTACGAGCAGTACTTC. Residues: CASRPDSYEQYF. The J gene is TRBJ2-7, the V gene TRBV2; TRBD1 might be the D (5 bases). Germline V gene lookup returns CDR1 SNHLY and CDR2 FYNNEI. CDR3 length: 12 amino acids. V was cut by 6 bases and J by 3 bases, with 9 bases left in between.

The chain is built from TRBV4-2 and TRBJ2-1; D is undetermined. The CDR3 has 16 residues. The ends were cut back, 1 base at V and 0 bases at J, with 10 bases in the middle. The germline V gene encodes CDR1 LGHNA and CDR2 YNFKEQ. CDR3 sequence reads: CASSQGLVGSYNEQFF. As DNA, the CDR3 is TGTGCCAGCAGCCAAGGGCTAGTAGGCTCCTACAATGAGCAGTTCTTC.

The chain recombines TRBV29-1 with TRBJ1-1, with D unresolved. CDR1 and CDR2 from the germline V gene are SQVTM and ANQGSEA. V lost 2 bases and J lost 5, with 12 bases in between. The CDR3 is made up of 13 amino acids. CDR3 sequence: CSVESPRGTEAFF. DNA of the CDR3: TGCAGCGTTGAATCACCTCGAGGAACTGAAGCTTTCTTT. The full variable domain, rest sourced from reference TRBV29-1 and TRBJ1-1, is SAVISQKPSRDICQRGTSLTIQCQVDSQVTMMFWYRQQPGQSLTLIATANQGSEATYESGFVIDKFPISRPNLTFSTLTVSNMSPEDSSIYLCSVESPRGTEAFFGQGTRLTVV.

The chain recombines TRBV5-4 with TRBJ1-2; 9 positions agree with TRBD1. The CDR3 runs to 15 residues. Germline CDR1 is SGHNT and CDR2 is YYREEE (reference sequence). V dropped 4 bases and J dropped 4; count of bases not matched to a gene: 8. CDR3 nucleotides: TGTGCCAGCAGCCCGGGACAGGGCTGGAGCTATGGCTACACCTTC. This translates into CASSPGQGWSYGYTF.

A single count supports this clone. The chain links TRBV6-2 or TRBV6-3 to TRBJ1-5, with unresolved D. Per the germline V gene, CDR1 is MNHEY and CDR2 is SVGEGT. Trimming stripped 4 bases from V and 7 bases from J, with 17 bases between. The CDR3 contains 15 residues. CDR3 loop: CASSFQDFSGQPQHF. The CDR3, as DNA: TGTGCCAGCAGTTTTCAAGACTTTTCCGGACAGCCCCAGCATTTT.

CDR3 protein: CASSTGTSGYNEQFF. The CDR3 DNA reads as TGTGCCAGCAGCACCGGGACTAGCGGTTACAATGAGCAGTTCTTC. The rearrangement joins TRBV6-5 to TRBJ2-1; 11 bases match TRBD2. The CDR3 is made up of 15 amino acids. The V and J ends lost 6 bases and 4 bases, in that order; junction bases with no gene match: 5. CDR1 and CDR2 (germline): MNHEY, SVGAGI.

The chain uses TRBV3-1 (or the pseudogene TRBV3-2) and TRBJ2-3; 12 bases line up with TRBD2. V lost 1 base, J lost 3 bases, and 2 bases stayed unmatched. This CDR3 comprises 16 residues. Per the germline V gene, CDR1 is LGHDT and CDR2 is YNNKEL (reference sequence). The CDR3 sequence: CASSQGTSGRTDTQYF. The CDR3, as DNA: TGTGCCAGCAGCCAAGGAACTAGCGGGAGGACAGATACGCAGTATTTT.

The CDR3 spells CASSYSRGLGYGYTF. CDR3 nucleotide sequence: TGTGCCAGCAGTTACTCCAGGGGATTGGGGTATGGCTACACCTTC. The rearrangement joins TRBV6-5 to TRBJ1-2; perhaps TRBD1 as D (6 bases). The germline gives CDR1 MNHEY, CDR2 SVGAGI. Trimming took off 0 bases at V and 5 bases at J, with 13 bases between the two ends. This CDR3 has 15 amino acids.

The V gene is TRBV5-1, the J gene TRBJ1-4, with 10 bases lining up with TRBD1. J lost 9 bases, V lost 4 bases, and 6 bases had no gene match. Germline CDR1 reads SGHRS; CDR2 reads YFSETQ. The CDR3 is 14 amino acids. This CDR3 reads CASSPDRGRQKLFF. As DNA, the CDR3 is TGCGCCAGCAGCCCTGACAGGGGGCGGCAAAAACTGTTTTTT.